Shown below are 5 T cell receptor beta chains from a single sample sequenced in a study of blood T cell repertoires in COVID-19 (dated by TCRdb to 2020 to 2022). The protocol used for the library was the immunoSEQ multiplex PCR assay. This is the immuneACCESS table as TCRdb keeps it, with only in-frame sequences that have V and J called. A part of the clones is gone; compared with another copy, unresolved V genes explain less than half, and the rest is unexplained. The sample table contains 52,000 or so clones; only one count was recorded for approximately 86% of them. Approximately 15% of the sample is held by the ten biggest clonotypes. The sequenced material came from peripheral blood. These receptors originate from a man aged 35-49 years with acute or convalescent COVID-19.

The chain has TRBV5-1 and TRBJ1-5; D might be TRBD1 (5 bases). V was shortened by 5 bases and J by 3 bases, with 15 bases between the two germline ends. Looked up from germline, CDR1 is SGHRS and CDR2 is YFSETQ. The CDR3 is 15 residues long. CDR3 nucleotide sequence: TGCGCCAGCAGAAAGACCGACAGAGACAATCAGCCCCAGCATTTT. Amino acid sequence: CASRKTDRDNQPQHF.

The chain links TRBV3-1 (or the pseudogene TRBV3-2) to TRBJ1-2, with TRBD1 as a possible D gene (5 bases). The CDR3 runs to 12 residues. Germline V gives CDR1 LGHDT, CDR2 YNNKEL (reference sequence). Trimming stripped 8 bases from V and 4 bases from J, with 11 bases between. Here the CDR3 reads CASAQGFYGYTF. CDR3 nucleotides: TGTGCCAGCGCGCAGGGTTTCTATGGCTACACCTTC.

J is TRBJ2-7 and V is TRBV6-5; D remains unclear. The length of the CDR3 is 14 residues. Germline CDR1 MNHEY, CDR2 SVGAGI. Trimming removed 5 bases at V and 2 bases at J, with 13 bases between. CDR3 nucleotide sequence: TGTGCCAGCAGTCCCCCTGACGGAGCCTACGAGCAGTACGTC. This codes for CASSPPDGAYEQYV.

This clone was detected only a few times. DNA of the CDR3: TGTGCCAGCAGTGAATCCCTAGCGGGAGGGTCAGATACGCAGTATTTT. Its protein product is CASSESLAGGSDTQYF. This rearrangement joins TRBV25-1 to TRBJ2-3; TRBD2 aligns across 12 bases. The CDR3 loop spans 16 amino acids. Germline values: CDR1 MGHDK, CDR2 SYGVNS. V lost 1 base and J lost 4; bases outside the gene matches: 3. The full variable domain, its missing parts supplied by reference TRBV25-1 and TRBJ2-3, is EADIYQTPRYLVIGTGKKITLECSQTMGHDKMYWYQQDPGMELHLIHYSYGVNSTEKGDLSSESTVSRIRTEHFPLTLESARPSHTSQYLCASSESLAGGSDTQYFGPGTRLTVL.

The chain joins TRBV5-5 to TRBJ1-2; 8 positions match TRBD1. The junction had 3 bases not matched to a gene; V was cut back by 0 bases and J by 2 bases. The CDR3 has 15 residues. CDR1 and CDR2 (germline): SGHKS, YYEKEE (reference sequence). The CDR3: CASSLGAGGNYGYTF. CDR3 DNA sequence: TGTGCCAGCAGCTTGGGTGCAGGGGGCAACTATGGCTACACCTTC.